Listed below are T cell receptor beta chains from one sample, sequenced in a study of T cell repertoires in cytomegalovirus infection. The antigens of these receptors remain unknown. TCRdb recomputed calls from the reads with MiXCR, one row per CDR3 protein. This table has about 830,000 distinct CDR3 sequences, approximately 32% appearing once. The material sequenced was cultured CD8+ T cells from PBMCs, taken from culture after CMV antigen stimulation. The receptor source for this set is a human donor in good health (CMV status not recorded). Some clones in this sample may be carry-over from other donors' samples. Both conserved end residues are part of each CDR3. A D gene is named only where the DNA matches it firmly. Expanded clones are given a class, and other clones once, few, many or no size at all.

d_call clone_size j_call v_call cdr3_nt cdr3_aa
TRBD1 NA TRBJ2-2 TRBV6-4 TGTGCCAGCAGTGACTCGAGTAGACAGGGGCACACCGGGGAGCTGTTTTTT CASSDSSRQGHTGELFF
NA few TRBJ1-1 TRBV6-5 TGTGCCAGCAGTTACGGAGCCATGAACACTGAAGCTTTCTTT CASSYGAMNTEAFF
TRBD1 NA TRBJ1-1 TRBV6-5 TGTGCCAGCAGTCCGCCGACAGGGAGCACTGAAGCTTTCTTT CASSPPTGSTEAFF
TRBD1 NA TRBJ1-1 TRBV5-1 TGCGCCAGCAGCTTGGCCTACAGGGGAAACACTGAAGCTTTCTTT CASSLAYRGNTEAFF
TRBD1 NA TRBJ1-1 TRBV6-5 TGTGCCAACAGTCGCGGGACAGGGTTTGAGGCTTTCTTT CANSRGTGFEAFF
NA NA TRBJ2-2 TRBV15 TGTGCCACCAGCAGTCAAACCGGGCTCACACGAGGGCTGTTTTTT CATSSQTGLTRGLFF
TRBD1 NA TRBJ2-4 TRBV6-9 TGTGCCAGCAGTTACGGGGACAGGGGGATTCCTAATTTAGCCAAAAACATTCAGTACTTC CASSYGDRGIPNLAKNIQYF
TRBD2 NA TRBJ2-1 TRBV3-1 TGTGCCAGCAGCCAACCGGCGGGGGGGCTGCATGAGCAGTTCTTC CASSQPAGGLHEQFF
NA NA TRBJ2-1 TRBV19 TGTGCCAGTAGTATCCGAAAGTTTCTCCAGAGCTCCTACAATGAGCAGTTCTTC CASSIRKFLQSSYNEQFF
NA NA TRBJ2-2 TRBV4-1 TGCGCCAGCAGCCAAGCTGGCAGGGTCGGGACCGGGGAGCTGTTTTTT CASSQAGRVGTGELFF
NA NA TRBJ1-2 TRBV7-2 TGTGTCAGCTGCCGGGACAACAACTATGGCTACACCTTC CVSCRDNNYGYTF
NA NA TRBJ2-5 TRBV12-3/TRBV12-4 TGTGCCAGCAGTCACACTCAGGGGAGGCCGCCAGAGACCCAGTACTTC CASSHTQGRPPETQYF
NA few TRBJ1-3 TRBV7-9 TGTGCCAGCAGCTTAGGGGACCCCCGGCTCTCTGGAAACACCATATATTTT CASSLGDPRLSGNTIYF
TRBD2 NA TRBJ2-3 TRBV6-1 TGTGCCAGCATGGAGCGGGGGGGAACAGATACGCAGTATTTT CASMERGGTDTQYF
NA NA TRBJ1-4 TRBV27 TGTGCCAGCAGTTCGGGGGGGGGAGAAAAACTGTTTTTT CASSSGGGEKLFF
TRBD2 NA TRBJ2-5 TRBV28 TGTGCCAGCACCGAGCGGGGGGCCCCCCAAGAGACCCAGTACTTC CASTERGAPQETQYF
NA few TRBJ2-5 TRBV23-1 TGCGCCAGCAGTCAATCGTTGGAGAACAGCCAAGAGACCCAGTACTTC CASSQSLENSQETQYF
NA NA TRBJ1-1 TRBV6-5 TGTGCCAGCAGTTACGGCCTATGGACCGGGGGCACTGAAGCTTTCTTT CASSYGLWTGGTEAFF
NA few TRBJ2-5 TRBV4-2 TGTGCCAGCAGCCAAGAAGGGGTTGTTGAGACCCAGTACTTC CASSQEGVVETQYF
NA NA TRBJ1-3 TRBV2 TGTGCCACACGAGGGGGTTACTCTGGAAACACCATATATTTT CATRGGYSGNTIYF
NA many TRBJ1-4 TRBV28 TGTGCCAGCAGTTTCAGGGGACTTGCAACTAATGAAAAACTGTTTTTT CASSFRGLATNEKLFF
NA few TRBJ2-1 TRBV15 TGTGCCACCAGCAGTTCCGAGGCCGGAAACAATGAGCAGTTCTTC CATSSSEAGNNEQFF
TRBD2 many TRBJ2-3 TRBV7-2 TGTGCCAGCAGCTGGACTAGCGGGGTAACAGATACGCAGTATTTT CASSWTSGVTDTQYF
TRBD2 NA TRBJ2-1 TRBV24-1 TGTGCCACCAGTTCCCGGACTAGCGAGGGCGAGCAGTTCTTC CATSSRTSEGEQFF
NA NA TRBJ1-1 TRBV7-9 TGTGCCAGCGGCTATGTTCAAGCGGCTGAAGCTTTCTTT CASGYVQAAEAFF
NA NA TRBJ1-1 TRBV6-2/TRBV6-3 TGTGCCAGCAGTTCCTACGACAGTTGGGGGAACACTGAAGCTTTCTTT CASSSYDSWGNTEAFF
TRBD1 NA TRBJ1-1 TRBV6-5 TGTGCCAGCAGTTCAAACAGGGGTCATGGCCGTGAAGCTTTCTTT CASSSNRGHGREAFF
NA NA TRBJ2-1 TRBV6-1 TGTGCCAGCAACCTGGGGGGCGGGCGGAGCTCCTACAATGAGCAGTTCTTC CASNLGGGRSSYNEQFF
NA few TRBJ2-7 TRBV4-1 TGCGCCAGCAGCCAATGGGCCGGAGAGCGCGAGCAGTACTTC CASSQWAGEREQYF
NA once TRBJ2-3 TRBV20-1 TGCAGTGCTAGTGCAAGCAGTCCCACAGATACGCAGTATTTT CSASASSPTDTQYF
TRBD1 many TRBJ2-3 TRBV7-2 TGTGCCAGCAGCTGGCTGACAGGGGTTCGCACAGATACGCAGTATTTT CASSWLTGVRTDTQYF
NA NA TRBJ1-4 TRBV4-3 TGCGCCAGCACCCCCGGCAGGTCAACTAATGAAAAACTGTTTTTT CASTPGRSTNEKLFF
NA few TRBJ1-1 TRBV28 TGTGCCAGCAGTTTCCCGGCGAACACTGAAGCTTTCTTT CASSFPANTEAFF
TRBD1 few TRBJ2-1 TRBV27 TGTGCCAGCAGCCCGTGGGGACAGTACTACAATGAGCAGTTCTTC CASSPWGQYYNEQFF
TRBD1 NA TRBJ1-5 TRBV10-2 TGCGCCAGCAGTGAGTTAGGGACAGGTGGGGGCAATCAGCCCCAGCATTTT CASSELGTGGGNQPQHF
NA NA TRBJ2-5 TRBV7-9 TGTGCCAGCAGCCCAGGCGGGACGTACCAAGAGACCCAGTACTTC CASSPGGTYQETQYF
NA NA TRBJ2-1 TRBV7-3 TGTGCCAGCAGCTTCACCAGGGTGAATGAGCAGTTCTTC CASSFTRVNEQFF
NA NA TRBJ2-3 TRBV5-1 TGCGCCAGCAGATGGGGGGCCGGGGAAGGGGATACGCAGTATTTT CASRWGAGEGDTQYF
NA once TRBJ2-1 TRBV5-5 TGTGCCGTCTCGGGGACGACCTCCTACAATGAGCAGTTCTTC CAVSGTTSYNEQFF
TRBD1 NA TRBJ2-4 TRBV7-9 TGTGCCAGCAGCACGAACACAGGGGGCTCGTCTTTGGGGACCAAAAACATTCAGTACTTC CASSTNTGGSSLGTKNIQYF
NA many TRBJ1-1 TRBV7-6 TGTGCCAGCAGCCCCAATGAGGGTTGGGGGACTGAAGCTTTCTTT CASSPNEGWGTEAFF
NA NA TRBJ2-3 TRBV6-2/TRBV6-3 TGTGCCAGCAGTTACATTTCGCCCGCAGATACGCAGTATTTT CASSYISPADTQYF
NA NA TRBJ1-2 TRBV27 TGTGCCAGCAGTTTTTTGAAAGGGGGGCCCTATGGCTACACCTTC CASSFLKGGPYGYTF
NA few TRBJ2-1 TRBV7-9 TGTGCCAGCAGCTCCCGGATCGAGAGCTGGTACAATGAGCAGTTCTTC CASSSRIESWYNEQFF
NA NA TRBJ1-1 TRBV14 TGTGCCAGCAGCCAAGAAACGACGGTGGTACAGGCTTTCTTT CASSQETTVVQAFF
NA NA TRBJ2-1 TRBV4-1 TGCGCCAGCAGCCAAGAATCCCCGGGAACCTACAATGAGCAGTTCTTC CASSQESPGTYNEQFF
TRBD1 few TRBJ1-1 TRBV4-2 TGTGCCAGCAGAACGAGCAGGGAGGGGGCAAACACTGAAGCTTTCTTT CASRTSREGANTEAFF
TRBD1 few TRBJ2-1 TRBV10-1 TGCGCCAGCAGTGATCCGGGACAGGGAGACAATGAGCAGTTCTTC CASSDPGQGDNEQFF
TRBD2 few TRBJ2-2 TRBV27 TGTGCCAGCAGTTTTCTAGCGGGGGTTGGCACCGGGGAGCTGTTTTTT CASSFLAGVGTGELFF
NA few TRBJ2-1 TRBV15 TGTGCCACCAGCAGAGATCTGTTTAATACGGGGATTGAGCAGTTCTTC CATSRDLFNTGIEQFF
NA few TRBJ2-3 TRBV6-6 TGTGCCAGCAGGAACGAACCTAGCCCCCGACTCACAGATACGCAGTATTTT CASRNEPSPRLTDTQYF
TRBD2 NA TRBJ2-1 TRBV24-1 TGTGCCACCAGTGATTTGACTAGCGGGGAAGACAATGAGCAGTTCTTC CATSDLTSGEDNEQFF
TRBD2 once TRBJ2-5 TRBV3-1 TGTGCCAGCAGCCAAGAAGGACTAGCGGGTCAAGAGACCCAGTACTTC CASSQEGLAGQETQYF
NA NA TRBJ2-1 TRBV9 TGTGCCAGCAGCGACGGGACTTTATACAATGAGCAGTTCTTC CASSDGTLYNEQFF